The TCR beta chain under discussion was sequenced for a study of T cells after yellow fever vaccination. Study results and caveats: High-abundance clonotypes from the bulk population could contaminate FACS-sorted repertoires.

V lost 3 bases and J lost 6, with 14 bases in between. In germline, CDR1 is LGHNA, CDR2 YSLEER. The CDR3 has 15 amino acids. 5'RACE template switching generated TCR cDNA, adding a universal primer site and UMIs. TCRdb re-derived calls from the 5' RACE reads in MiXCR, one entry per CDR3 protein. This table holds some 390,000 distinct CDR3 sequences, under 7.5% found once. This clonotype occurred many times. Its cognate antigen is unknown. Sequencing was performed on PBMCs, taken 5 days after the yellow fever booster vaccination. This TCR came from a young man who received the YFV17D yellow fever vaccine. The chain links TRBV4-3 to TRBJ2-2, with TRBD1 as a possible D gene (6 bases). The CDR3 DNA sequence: TGCGCCAGCAGCCACAACCGGCAGGGGTCCGGGGAGCTGTTTTTT. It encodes CASSHNRQGSGELFF.